This TCR beta chain was retrieved from a study of T cells in Graves' hyperthyroidism and ophthalmopathy. The blood sample was taken at first hyperthyroidism diagnosis, before any ophthalmopathy symptoms. There were TCR beta CDR3 regions amplified from RNA transcripts. HTBI primers drove first-round RT-PCR of the TCR CDR3. TCRdb reprocessed the multiplex PCR reads with MiXCR, giving one entry per CDR3 protein. The data hold under 750,000 distinct CDR3 sequences, with approximately 19% observed a single time. V lost 6 bases, J lost 4 bases, and 6 bases stayed unmatched. The CDR3 consists of 14 residues. Germline V lookup: CDR1 MNHEY, CDR2 SMNVEV (reference sequence).

This chain joins TRBV27 and TRBJ1-1, with 9 nucleotides matching TRBD1. Sequenced sample: blood. The receptor comes from a woman between 50 and 59 years old with Graves' hyperthyroidism that later progressed to Graves' ophthalmopathy. The CDR3 DNA reads as TGTGCCAGCAGGTTACAGGGGGCGCGCACTGAAGCTTTCTTT. This sequence encodes CASRLQGARTEAFF.